The 9 T cell receptor beta chains listed next were all sequenced from one sample in a study of blood T cells in healthy people across ages. Alongside a J-beta primer mix, a sample-barcoded 5' primer served in a second PCR lasting about 7 to 12 cycles. TCRdb reprocessed the 5' RACE reads via MiXCR and lists one record per CDR3 protein. The table lists around 790,000 distinct CDR3 sequences, under 45% of them singletons, with roughly 19% in the top ten. The sequenced material came from blood. The receptors shown here come from a man in his fifties or sixties in good health.

The chain employs TRBV4-1 and TRBJ1-5, with TRBD1 identical over 7 bases. The CDR3 contains 15 residues. Germline V CDR1 and CDR2: MGHRA, YSYEKL. V gave up 3 bases and J gave up 0 bases; unmatched junction bases: 2. The CDR3 loop reads CASSQGQNSNQPQHF. The CDR3 bases are TGCGCCAGCAGCCAGGGACAGAATAGCAATCAGCCCCAGCATTTT.

This clonotype was picked up a small number of times. For the CDR3, the DNA is TGCGCCAGCAGCCAGACGGAGAATGAAAAACTGTTTTTT. Translated, it gives CASSQTENEKLFF. The chain has TRBV4-3 and TRBJ1-4; D gene uncertain. Germline V lookup: CDR1 LGHNA, CDR2 YSLEER. V lost 3 bases and J 5 bases, leaving 7 bases between the germline ends. The CDR3 consists of 13 residues.

The table lists this clonotype with a few counts. J is TRBJ1-5 and V is TRBV10-3, with D unclear. Germline V gene sequence: CDR1 ENHRY, CDR2 SYGVKD. The CDR3 extends over 14 amino acids. V gave up 3 bases and J gave up 7 bases, with 13 bases separating them. The CDR3, as DNA: TGTGCCATCAGTGATGTGAAAATGGGACAGCCCCAGCATTTT. It codes for CAISDVKMGQPQHF.

The CDR3 loop is CASRTGTGGNYGYTF. The CDR3 DNA sequence: TGTGCCAGCAGGACAGGGACAGGGGGTAACTATGGCTACACCTTC. J is TRBJ1-2 and V is TRBV28, with TRBD1 matching 11 bases. CDR1 and CDR2 (germline): MDHEN, SYDVKM. V lost 6 bases, J lost 1 base, and 4 bases stayed unmatched. The CDR3 contains 15 residues.

This chain links TRBV6-1 with TRBJ2-5, with 8 positions matching TRBD1. The J segment lost 11 bases and the V segment lost 8 bases, leaving 10 bases of the junction unmatched. This CDR3 contains 12 residues. Germline V gene sequence: CDR1 MNHNS, CDR2 SASEGT. As DNA, the CDR3 is TGTGCCAGCCGGACAGGGAATACGGAGCAGTACTTC. Protein sequence: CASRTGNTEQYF.

This clonotype has just one count. The chain is built from TRBV7-2 and TRBJ1-2, with TRBD1 as a possible D gene (6 bases). Germline V gives CDR1 SGHTA, CDR2 FQGNSA. V lost 2 bases, J lost 8 bases, and 18 bases lay in between. The CDR3 runs 15 residues. The CDR3, as DNA: TGTGCCAGCAGCTTACTACCACAGGGAGGAGGAGGCTACACCTTC. This translates into CASSLLPQGGGGYTF.

This clonotype was seen more than once but under ten times. The chain is built from TRBV5-1 and TRBJ1-5; no definite D call. The germline V gene has CDR1 SGHRS and CDR2 YFSETQ. Between the trimmed V and J ends, which lost 0 bases and 7 bases, there was a span of 8 bases. This CDR3 has 13 residues. The CDR3 protein is CASSLVPRQPQHF. The CDR3 DNA reads as TGCGCCAGCAGCTTGGTCCCGCGACAGCCCCAGCATTTT. The variable domain in full, with the rest retrieved from reference TRBV5-1 and TRBJ1-5, is KAGVTQTPRYLIKTRGQQVTLSCSPISGHRSVSWYQQTPGQGLQFLFEYFSETQRNKGNFPGRFSGRQFSNSRSEMNVSTLELGDSALYLCASSLVPRQPQHFGDGTRLSIL.

The gene calls are TRBV4-1 and TRBJ1-2; no clear D. Trimming took 2 bases from V and 5 from J, leaving 9 bases between them. Looked up from germline, CDR1 is MGHRA and CDR2 is YSYEKL. This CDR3 contains 13 residues. The CDR3 bases are TGCGCCAGCAGCCAACTCGGGTGGTATGGCTACACCTTC. It is translated as CASSQLGWYGYTF.

In this sample, this clonotype turned up once. The CDR3 here is CSARDMGYGEQYF. DNA of the CDR3: TGCAGTGCTAGAGATATGGGGTACGGCGAGCAGTACTTC. The genes are TRBV20-1 and TRBJ2-4; D is unclear. The J call is in doubt because the DNA end fits TRBJ2-7 better. In germline, CDR1 is DFQATT, CDR2 SNEGSKA (reference sequence). This CDR3 contains 13 residues.